Following are 5 T cell receptor beta chains from one sample sequenced in a study of blood T cell repertoires in COVID-19. Using immunoSEQ multiplex PCR, the repertoire was profiled, and TCRdb retains in-frame clones only, with some absent. The table records some 93,000 clones, around nine tenths of them present only once. Sequencing was carried out using peripheral blood. These receptors were collected from a man aged 60 to 69 with acute or convalescent COVID-19.

This chain connects TRBV29-1 to TRBJ2-3; D is undetermined. In germline, CDR1 is SQVTM, CDR2 ANQGSEA. Trimming shortened V by 6 bases and J by 3 bases, and 7 bases separated the two germline ends. The CDR3 extends over 11 amino acids. Here the CDR3 reads CSVIPTDTQYF. CDR3 bases: TGCAGCGTAATTCCAACAGATACGCAGTATTTT.

CDR3 nucleotides: TGTGCCAGCTCATCAAAAGACAGTTCGAGCATTCAGTACTTC. This gives the protein CASSSKDSSSIQYF. The chain uses TRBV18 and TRBJ2-4, with D tentatively TRBD1 (5 bases). Germline V gene sequence: CDR1 KGHSH, CDR2 LQKENI. V lost 5 bases and J lost 9, with 17 bases in between. This CDR3 contains 14 residues.

This clone was observed a few times. The gene calls are TRBV10-1 and TRBJ1-6; no clear D gene. This CDR3 is built from 18 residues. Germline lookup yields CDR1 WNHNN and CDR2 SYGVQD (reference sequence). V lost 4 bases and J lost 0, with 16 bases in between. This CDR3 is CASSVRIMVSSYNSPLHF. The CDR3 nucleotides are TGCGCCAGCAGTGTCCGTATTATGGTGAGCTCCTATAATTCACCCCTCCACTTT.

This chain joins TRBV29-1 and TRBJ1-5, with D uncertain. Germline V gene data show CDR1 as SQVTM and CDR2 as ANQGSEA. The CDR3 sequence is 8 residues long. The CDR3 region is CRELPQHF. Here the CDR3 DNA reads TGCAGGGAGTTGCCCCAGCATTTT.

The J gene is TRBJ1-4, the V gene TRBV27; possibly TRBD1 for D (5 bases). The CDR3 spans 15 residues. The germline CDR1 and CDR2 sequences are MNHEY and SMNVEV (reference sequence). Deletions cut 1 base from V and 8 bases from J, with 14 bases between. The CDR3 region is CASSLLSGIREKLFF. DNA of the CDR3: TGTGCCAGCAGTTTATTATCAGGGATCCGCGAAAAACTGTTTTTT.